This T cell receptor beta chain emerged from a study of memory CD4+ T cells and cytomegalovirus serostatus. Findings of the study overall: Of 164 reported CMV TCRbeta sequences, about 67 were found in memory CD4+ repertoires.

Single viable CD3+CD4+CD8-CD45RO+ cells were sorted as the memory CD4+ T cells. CDR3 length equals 13 residues. Trimming shortened V by 3 bases and J by 6 bases, and 12 bases separated the two germline ends. Germline CDR1 is LNHDA and CDR2 is SQIVND (reference sequence). Regarding this clone: Its target is not known.

Repertoires were generated with immunoSEQ multiplex PCR, while TCRdb's copy carries only in-frame clones and drops some. The sample lists 40,000 to 55,000 clones; over 60% were seen once. The chain employs TRBV19 and TRBJ2-7; D unclear. Input material: memory CD4+ T cells from blood. This clonotype originated in an adult in good health and CMV-seronegative. DNA of the CDR3: TGTGCCAGTAGTATGGGTCGTAACACCGAGCAGTACTTC. As protein: CASSMGRNTEQYF.